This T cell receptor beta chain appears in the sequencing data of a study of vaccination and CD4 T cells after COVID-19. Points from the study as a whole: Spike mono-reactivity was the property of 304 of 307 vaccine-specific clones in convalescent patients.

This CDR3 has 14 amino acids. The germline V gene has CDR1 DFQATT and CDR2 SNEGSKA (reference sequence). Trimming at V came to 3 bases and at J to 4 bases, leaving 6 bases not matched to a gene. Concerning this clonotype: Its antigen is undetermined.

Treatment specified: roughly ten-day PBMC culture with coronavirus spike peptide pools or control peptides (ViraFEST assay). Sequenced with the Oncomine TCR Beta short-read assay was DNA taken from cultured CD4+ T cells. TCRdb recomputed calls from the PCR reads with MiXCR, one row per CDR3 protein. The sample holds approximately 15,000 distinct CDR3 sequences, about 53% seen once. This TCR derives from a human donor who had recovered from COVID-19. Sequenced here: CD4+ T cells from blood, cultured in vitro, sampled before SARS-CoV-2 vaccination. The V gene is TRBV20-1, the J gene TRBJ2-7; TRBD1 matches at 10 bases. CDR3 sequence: CSARDPGQGYEQYF. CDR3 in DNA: TGCAGTGCTAGGGATCCGGGACAGGGGTACGAGCAGTACTTC.